This T cell receptor (beta chain) was found in a study of blood T cell repertoires in COVID-19. Study-level background: Acute and convalescent COVID-19 specimens originated in the United States, Italy and Spain. PBMCs, B-cell-depleted T cells, or T cells were the source of the cDNA or gDNA that made up the material.

V dropped 2 bases and J dropped 1 base, with 9 bases sitting between them. The CDR3 runs 15 residues. From germline, CDR1 is LNHDA and CDR2 SQIVND (reference sequence). Original analysis: Estimation of nucleated cell counts was performed using reference gene primer amplification. Method: immunoSEQ multiplex PCR; TCRdb's copy keeps in-frame clones and lacks some. The V and J calls and clone size are taken from that table; D and trimming were inferred from the DNA. The table has under 250,000 clones, approximately 82% seen once. The specimen was peripheral blood. The V gene is TRBV19, the J gene TRBJ1-5, with D uncertain. The clonotype originates from a man between 35 and 55 years old with active or convalescent COVID-19. CDR3 in amino acids: CASSISRQSNQPQHF. The CDR3 DNA sequence: TGTGCCAGTAGTATATCCAGACAAAGCAATCAGCCCCAGCATTTT.